This is a list of T cell receptor beta chains from one sample in a study of blood T cell repertoires in COVID-19. This table comes from immunoSEQ multiplex PCR, and its TCRdb copy is limited to in-frame clones, with some not included. This table holds 250,000 or so clones, roughly 88% found once. Specimen: peripheral blood. The receptor source for this set is a woman aged 25 to 39 with active or convalescent COVID-19. The CDR3 runs from the conserved cysteine through the conserved F or W. Fields, in order: J gene, V gene, CDR3 length, clone size, D gene, CDR3 DNA, CDR3 protein. The D gene is left open where the match is weak. Expanded clones get a size class; other rows say once, few or many, or leave the size out.

J: TRBJ2-1
V: TRBV7-3
length: 14
size: -
D: -
DNA: TGTGCCAGCAGCTCCTCCTCCAGTTACAATGAGCAGTTCTTC
CDR3: CASSSSSSYNEQFF

J: TRBJ1-2
V: TRBV7-2
length: 16
size: -
D: TRBD1
DNA: TGTGCCAGCAGCAGACGGACAGGTCAAGCTAACTATGGCTACACCTTC
CDR3: CASSRRTGQANYGYTF

J: TRBJ2-4
V: TRBV28
length: 16
size: -
D: -
DNA: TGTGCCAGCAGTTCTTTCCGACAGTTAGCCAAAAACATTCAGTACTTC
CDR3: CASSSFRQLAKNIQYF

J: TRBJ2-5
V: TRBV28
length: 15
size: -
D: -
DNA: TGTGCCAGCAGTCCCCCCCAGGGGAAAGGGGGGACCCAGTACTTC
CDR3: CASSPPQGKGGTQYF

J: TRBJ2-5
V: TRBV5-6
length: 13
size: -
D: -
DNA: TGTGCCAGCAGCCCGTCGTACCAAGAGACCCAGTACTTC
CDR3: CASSPSYQETQYF

J: TRBJ1-4
V: TRBV19
length: 15
size: -
D: TRBD1
DNA: TGTGCCAGTAGTACCCCAGGGGGGCCGAATGAAAAACTGTTTTTT
CDR3: CASSTPGGPNEKLFF

J: TRBJ2-7
V: TRBV29-1
length: 12
size: -
D: -
DNA: TGCAGCGTTGAAACCGGAGAGTTGGAGCAGTACTTC
CDR3: CSVETGELEQYF

J: TRBJ2-7
V: TRBV7-2
length: 16
size: -
D: TRBD2
DNA: TGTGCCAGCAGCCCGCGTGTTGGACTAGCCAACTACGAGCAGTACTTC
CDR3: CASSPRVGLANYEQYF

J: TRBJ1-5
V: TRBV6-2/TRBV6-3
length: 13
size: once
D: TRBD1
DNA: TGTGCCAGCAGCTGGACAGGGGCTCAGCCCCAGCATTTT
CDR3: CASSWTGAQPQHF

J: TRBJ2-2
V: TRBV7-2
length: 15
size: -
D: TRBD1
DNA: TGTGCCAGCAGCTTTAGGGACAGGGATAGCAGGGAGCTGTTTTTT
CDR3: CASSFRDRDSRELFF

J: TRBJ2-7
V: TRBV27
length: 15
size: -
D: TRBD2
DNA: TGTGCCAGCGGTACCTTTTCCAGCGGGGAACGCGAGCAGTACTTC
CDR3: CASGTFSSGEREQYF

J: TRBJ2-3
V: TRBV6-2/TRBV6-3
length: 20
size: -
D: TRBD2
DNA: TGTGCCAGCAGTTGGAGCACAGGGGCTAGCGGGGGTTTCCGCACAGATACGCAGTATTTT
CDR3: CASSWSTGASGGFRTDTQYF

J: TRBJ2-2
V: TRBV5-3
length: 16
size: -
D: -
DNA: TGTGCCAGAAGCTTGGGGGCTGAAGCGAACACCGGGGAGCTGTTTTTT
CDR3: CARSLGAEANTGELFF

J: TRBJ2-3
V: TRBV30
length: 14
size: once
D: TRBD1
DNA: TGTGCCTGGAGCAAGGACAGGGGCACAGATACGCAGTATTTT
CDR3: CAWSKDRGTDTQYF

J: TRBJ2-3
V: TRBV7-2
length: 15
size: -
D: TRBD1
DNA: TGTGCCAGCAGCTTAGCGGACACAGGGGGAGGTACGCAGTATTTT
CDR3: CASSLADTGGGTQYF

J: TRBJ1-3
V: TRBV28
length: 14
size: -
D: -
DNA: TGTGCCAGCAGCCCCGGGACAAATGGAAACACCATATATTTT
CDR3: CASSPGTNGNTIYF

J: TRBJ1-6
V: TRBV7-2
length: 17
size: few
D: -
DNA: TGTGCCAGCAGCTTAAAGGTGCGGGGGGCTCTAGGTTCACCCCTCCACTTT
CDR3: CASSLKVRGALGSPLHF

J: TRBJ2-2
V: TRBV5-4
length: 17
size: -
D: TRBD1
DNA: TGTGCCAGCAGCTCACCGCCGGGACAGGGTAACACCGGGGAGCTGTTTTTT
CDR3: CASSSPPGQGNTGELFF

J: TRBJ1-6
V: TRBV6-4
length: 13
size: once
D: -
DNA: TGTGCCAGCAGTGCTGGCAATAATTCACCCCTCCACTTT
CDR3: CASSAGNNSPLHF

J: TRBJ1-6
V: TRBV4-2
length: 17
size: -
D: -
DNA: TGTGCCAGCAGCCAAGAATGGTTGACGGGGGATAATTCACCCCTCCACTTT
CDR3: CASSQEWLTGDNSPLHF

J: TRBJ1-4
V: TRBV30
length: 13
size: -
D: TRBD1
DNA: TGTGCCTGGAGTGACAGGGGAGGTGAAAAACTGTTTTTT
CDR3: CAWSDRGGEKLFF

J: TRBJ1-2
V: TRBV4-3
length: 15
size: -
D: -
DNA: TGCGCCAGCAGCCAATCAGGGGCATCCGGCTATGGCTACACCTTC
CDR3: CASSQSGASGYGYTF

J: TRBJ2-5
V: TRBV7-8
length: 18
size: -
D: TRBD2
DNA: TGTGCCAGCAGCTTTGGCAGGGGAAGAGCGGGGGGAGTAGAGACCCAGTACTTC
CDR3: CASSFGRGRAGGVETQYF

J: TRBJ1-3
V: TRBV5-6
length: 14
size: -
D: TRBD1
DNA: TGTGCCAGCAGCTTGGGGGACAGCGGAAACACCATATATTTT
CDR3: CASSLGDSGNTIYF

J: TRBJ2-7
V: TRBV15
length: 15
size: -
D: TRBD1
DNA: TGTGCCACCAGCGATTCCACAGGGGGTAACTACGAGCAGTACTTC
CDR3: CATSDSTGGNYEQYF

J: TRBJ2-1
V: TRBV5-1
length: 14
size: -
D: -
DNA: TGCGCCAGCAGCTTGGGTACCGGGTACAATGAGCAGTTCTTC
CDR3: CASSLGTGYNEQFF

J: TRBJ2-5
V: TRBV7-3
length: 15
size: -
D: -
DNA: TGTGCCAGCAGCTTAACATCGGCAGGGGTAGAGACCCAGTACTTC
CDR3: CASSLTSAGVETQYF

J: TRBJ2-3
V: TRBV10-1
length: 14
size: -
D: -
DNA: TGCGCCAGCAGTGAGCTTACTAGCACAGATACGCAGTATTTT
CDR3: CASSELTSTDTQYF

J: TRBJ1-2
V: TRBV4-1
length: 15
size: -
D: -
DNA: TGCGCCAGCAGCCTAGAAACGGGTGAGGGCTATGGCTACACCTTC
CDR3: CASSLETGEGYGYTF

J: TRBJ2-1
V: TRBV28
length: 15
size: -
D: -
DNA: TGTGCCAGCAGTCCCGGACAGTCAGGGGTCGATGAGCAGTTCTTC
CDR3: CASSPGQSGVDEQFF

J: TRBJ1-5
V: TRBV6-2/TRBV6-3
length: 14
size: -
D: -
DNA: TGTGCCAGCAGTCCCCAGGGGCTGAGTCAGCCCCAGCATTTT
CDR3: CASSPQGLSQPQHF

J: TRBJ2-1
V: TRBV15
length: 17
size: once
D: TRBD2
DNA: TGTGCCACCAGCAGAAAAAAGGGACTAGCGGGGTTCCATGAGCAGTTCTTC
CDR3: CATSRKKGLAGFHEQFF

J: TRBJ1-2
V: TRBV7-2
length: 16
size: -
D: -
DNA: TGTGCCAGCAGCAAGGACAGAATCAAAGCTAACTATGGCTACACCTTC
CDR3: CASSKDRIKANYGYTF

J: TRBJ1-2
V: TRBV14
length: 15
size: -
D: -
DNA: TGTGCCAGCAGCCCAGGGGCAAACTTGAACTATGGCTACACCTTC
CDR3: CASSPGANLNYGYTF

J: TRBJ2-5
V: TRBV7-2
length: 14
size: -
D: -
DNA: TGTGCCAGCAGCCCTACTATGGCCCCAGAGACCCAGTACTTC
CDR3: CASSPTMAPETQYF

J: TRBJ1-6
V: TRBV2
length: 14
size: -
D: TRBD1
DNA: TGTGCCAGCAGTGTGACAGGGGAGGATTCACCCCTCCACTTT
CDR3: CASSVTGEDSPLHF

J: TRBJ1-5
V: TRBV7-9
length: 16
size: -
D: TRBD1
DNA: TGTGCCAGCAGCCCCCGGGACAGAAATAGCAATCAGCCCCAGCATTTT
CDR3: CASSPRDRNSNQPQHF

J: TRBJ1-5
V: TRBV6-2/TRBV6-3
length: 14
size: -
D: TRBD1
DNA: TGTGCCAGCAGTTCAGGGGGCCGGGATCAGCCCCAGCATTTT
CDR3: CASSSGGRDQPQHF

J: TRBJ1-5
V: TRBV6-5
length: 15
size: -
D: TRBD1
DNA: TGTGCCAGCAGCCCGGGACAGTATAGCAATCAGCCCCAGCATTTT
CDR3: CASSPGQYSNQPQHF

J: TRBJ1-1
V: TRBV14
length: 15
size: -
D: -
DNA: TGTGCCAGCAGCTCAGATTCGGGTACGAACACTGAAGCTTTCTTT
CDR3: CASSSDSGTNTEAFF

J: TRBJ2-3
V: TRBV20-1
length: 13
size: -
D: -
DNA: TGCAGTGCTAGTTGGGGCGGCACAGATACGCAGTATTTT
CDR3: CSASWGGTDTQYF

J: TRBJ1-2
V: TRBV5-6
length: 14
size: -
D: -
DNA: TGTGCCAGCAGCACGGACAACGGCAACTATGGCTACACCTTC
CDR3: CASSTDNGNYGYTF

J: TRBJ1-2
V: TRBV19
length: 15
size: -
D: -
DNA: TGTGCCAGTAGTATACGGCGGACTACCCTGGGGGGCTACACCTTC
CDR3: CASSIRRTTLGGYTF